The sequence of this T cell receptor (beta chain) was determined in a study of regulatory T cells in long-lasting Graves disease. CDR3 size: 16 residues. V shed 2 bases and J 10 bases; nucleotides not matched to a gene: 12. Germline lookup yields CDR1 SGHRS and CDR2 YFSETQ. The time point here: persistent/refractory GD, antithyroid drugs over 5 years with positive TRAb. PBMC RNA was the source of the TCR library. CDR3 regions were amplified by Arm-PCR using iRepertoire HTBI primers to build TCR beta libraries. TCRdb fed the multiplex PCR reads into MiXCR, producing one record per CDR3 protein. Here the sample spans 700,000 or so distinct CDR3 sequences, roughly 30% being singletons. Regarding the study as a whole: Shared public clonotypes totalled approximately 3,000 in persistent patients, compared with 966 in new patients. Lower TCR diversity characterized persistent Graves' patients relative to newly diagnosed patients. Limited samples may have lowered accuracy. TRBV28, TRBJ1-2 and TRBJ2-5 emerged as the favored segments in persistent disease.

Notes on this clonotype: As yet, its antigen is unknown.

This sequence joins TRBV5-1 and TRBJ1-6; 7 nucleotides line up with TRBD1. The clonotype originates from a female donor with Graves disease. Specimen: peripheral blood mononuclear cells (PBMCs), collected when the disease was refractory, from a patient treated with antithyroid drugs. In DNA, the CDR3 is TGCGCCAGCAGCTTACCGACAGGGACCCGAGACTCACCCCTCCACTTT. Translation: CASSLPTGTRDSPLHF.